This record looks at one TCR beta chain sequence and its context. Its antigen is not identified. Trimming took 6 bases from V and 4 from J, leaving 12 bases between them. The CDR3 has 14 amino acids. Researchers made TCR beta libraries by using iRepertoire HTBI primers and running Arm-PCR on CDR3 regions. In TCRdb, the multiplex PCR reads were re-called with MiXCR into one record per CDR3 protein. The repertoire includes about 430,000 distinct CDR3 sequences, 15% of them detected once, and about 8.3% sits in the top ten. Time point given: newly diagnosed GD, antithyroid drugs for less than 3 months. PBMC RNA was the source of the TCR library. The data are from a study of regulatory T cells in long-lasting Graves disease. The study's findings and limits: A greater number of public clonotypes (approximately 2,700) was shared by persistent patients than by new patients (just over 950). Segments TRBV28, TRBJ1-2 and TRBJ2-5 showed preferential usage in persistent disease.

These data were likewise used in another study, on T cells in Graves' hyperthyroidism and ophthalmopathy.

The TCR was taken from a woman aged 40 to 50 with Graves disease. The material was peripheral blood mononuclear cells (PBMCs), obtained at new diagnosis, from a patient treated with antithyroid drugs. The chain combines TRBV12-3 or TRBV12-4 with TRBJ2-2; the D gene is possibly TRBD2 (6 bases). The CDR3 spells CASRRDLGTGELFF. The CDR3 DNA reads TGTGCCAGCAGAAGGGACTTAGGCACCGGGGAGCTGTTTTTT.